These T cell receptor beta chains were read from a single sample in a study of PD-L1 blockade in urothelial cancer. Data came from immunoSEQ multiplex PCR; TCRdb stores just in-frame clones and leaves some out. Among 50,000 or so clones, roughly 86% were seen once, and the ten largest hold about 20%. Sample: PBMCs, taken around atezolizumab (anti-PD-L1) treatment. Receptors originate from a man in his 60s with urothelial cancer. Each CDR3 is given with its conserved first and last residue. The order of the fields is CDR3 length, clone size, D gene, J gene, V gene, CDR3 DNA, CDR3 protein. The D gene is left open where the match is weak. Clone size is stated in some rows and not others, as once, few, many or a class when expanded.

CDR3 length: 16
clone size: once
D gene: TRBD2
J gene: TRBJ2-7
V gene: TRBV7-9
CDR3 DNA: TGTGCCAGCAGTAAACTAGGACTAGCGGGAGGTAACGAGCAGTACTTC
CDR3 protein: CASSKLGLAGGNEQYF

CDR3 length: 15
clone size: NA
D gene: TRBD1
J gene: TRBJ1-5
V gene: TRBV10-3
CDR3 DNA: TGTGCCATCAGTGCGACAGGGGGGAGCAATCAGCCCCAGCATTTT
CDR3 protein: CAISATGGSNQPQHF

CDR3 length: 15
clone size: once
D gene: TRBD1
J gene: TRBJ2-2
V gene: TRBV4-1
CDR3 DNA: TGCGCCAGCAGCCGGGGACAGGGGGTCACCGGGGAGCTGTTTTTT
CDR3 protein: CASSRGQGVTGELFF

CDR3 length: 16
clone size: NA
D gene: NA
J gene: TRBJ2-5
V gene: TRBV9
CDR3 DNA: TGTGCCAGCAGCGTAGCAGGAGGGGACGGGCAAGAGACCCAGTACTTC
CDR3 protein: CASSVAGGDGQETQYF

CDR3 length: 14
clone size: NA
D gene: NA
J gene: TRBJ1-3
V gene: TRBV18
CDR3 DNA: TGTGCCAGCTCACCACCTAGATTGGGAAACACCATATATTTT
CDR3 protein: CASSPPRLGNTIYF

CDR3 length: 13
clone size: NA
D gene: NA
J gene: TRBJ1-2
V gene: TRBV18
CDR3 DNA: TGTGCCAGCTCACACGGGGAAAACTATGGCTACACCTTC
CDR3 protein: CASSHGENYGYTF

CDR3 length: 14
clone size: NA
D gene: TRBD1
J gene: TRBJ2-7
V gene: TRBV19
CDR3 DNA: TGTGCCAGTAGTACCCGGGACAGGGGTTCCGAGCAGTACTTC
CDR3 protein: CASSTRDRGSEQYF

CDR3 length: 17
clone size: NA
D gene: TRBD2
J gene: TRBJ2-1
V gene: TRBV19
CDR3 DNA: TGTGCCAGTAGTTCCTTGATAGCGGGAGTTGGGAACAATGAGCAGTTCTTC
CDR3 protein: CASSSLIAGVGNNEQFF

CDR3 length: 14
clone size: NA
D gene: NA
J gene: TRBJ1-1
V gene: TRBV12-5
CDR3 DNA: TGTGCTAGTGGTAAAGAGGGAGGTAGGACTGAAGCTTTCTTT
CDR3 protein: CASGKEGGRTEAFF

CDR3 length: 11
clone size: NA
D gene: TRBD1
J gene: TRBJ1-2
V gene: TRBV20-1
CDR3 DNA: TGCAGTGCGTCGACAGGGGTGGGCTACACCTTC
CDR3 protein: CSASTGVGYTF

CDR3 length: 16
clone size: NA
D gene: TRBD1
J gene: TRBJ2-2
V gene: TRBV4-1
CDR3 DNA: TGCGCCAGCAGCCGACGGTGGGGACAGAACGCCGGGGAGCTGTTTTTT
CDR3 protein: CASSRRWGQNAGELFF

CDR3 length: 16
clone size: NA
D gene: NA
J gene: TRBJ1-3
V gene: TRBV6-6
CDR3 DNA: TGTGCCAGCAGTGGACCGGGACACCTCTCTGGAAACACCATATATTTT
CDR3 protein: CASSGPGHLSGNTIYF

CDR3 length: 15
clone size: NA
D gene: NA
J gene: TRBJ1-1
V gene: TRBV5-1
CDR3 DNA: TGCGCCAGCAGCCGGGGGGAGGGGACGTCTGCGGAAGCTTTCTTT
CDR3 protein: CASSRGEGTSAEAFF

CDR3 length: 19
clone size: once
D gene: TRBD2
J gene: TRBJ2-1
V gene: TRBV4-2
CDR3 DNA: TGTGCCAGCAGCCAAGATAAGGGGGTAGCGGGAGCTTATATCAATGAGCAGTTCTTC
CDR3 protein: CASSQDKGVAGAYINEQFF

CDR3 length: 17
clone size: NA
D gene: TRBD2
J gene: TRBJ2-2
V gene: TRBV19
CDR3 DNA: TGTGCCAGTAGTATACGACTAGCGGGAGAGTTCTCCGGGGAGCTGTTTTTT
CDR3 protein: CASSIRLAGEFSGELFF

CDR3 length: 15
clone size: NA
D gene: NA
J gene: TRBJ1-5
V gene: TRBV19
CDR3 DNA: TGTGCCAGTAGTATACGGGAATCTCGCAATCAGCCCCAGCATTTT
CDR3 protein: CASSIRESRNQPQHF

CDR3 length: 12
clone size: NA
D gene: NA
J gene: TRBJ2-7
V gene: TRBV6-5
CDR3 DNA: TGTGCCAGCAGCCAGGGTGGGTACGAGCAGTACTTC
CDR3 protein: CASSQGGYEQYF

CDR3 length: 14
clone size: once
D gene: NA
J gene: TRBJ1-6
V gene: TRBV2
CDR3 DNA: TGTGCCAGCAGTGGTTTACAGTATAATTCACCCCTCCACTTT
CDR3 protein: CASSGLQYNSPLHF

CDR3 length: 14
clone size: NA
D gene: NA
J gene: TRBJ2-2
V gene: TRBV7-3
CDR3 DNA: TGTGCCAGCAGCTTAGGCAGGGTCACCGGGGAGCTGTTTTTT
CDR3 protein: CASSLGRVTGELFF

CDR3 length: 13
clone size: NA
D gene: NA
J gene: TRBJ1-2
V gene: TRBV4-2
CDR3 DNA: TGTGCCAGCAGCCACGAAGCCTCCTATGGCTACACCTTC
CDR3 protein: CASSHEASYGYTF

CDR3 length: 15
clone size: NA
D gene: TRBD2
J gene: TRBJ2-7
V gene: TRBV6-6
CDR3 DNA: TGTGCCAGCAGCGGAGGTAGCGGGAGCTCCTACGAGCAGTACTTC
CDR3 protein: CASSGGSGSSYEQYF

CDR3 length: 14
clone size: NA
D gene: NA
J gene: TRBJ1-2
V gene: TRBV6-5
CDR3 DNA: TGTGCCAGCGGAATTGGCGGGACGGCCGATGGCTACACCTTC
CDR3 protein: CASGIGGTADGYTF

CDR3 length: 13
clone size: NA
D gene: TRBD1
J gene: TRBJ1-3
V gene: TRBV30
CDR3 DNA: TGTGCCTGGAACAAGGACAGGGGAAACACCATATATTTT
CDR3 protein: CAWNKDRGNTIYF

CDR3 length: 15
clone size: NA
D gene: TRBD2
J gene: TRBJ2-7
V gene: TRBV7-2
CDR3 DNA: TGTGCCAGCAGCACAACAGCGGGGGGGCCTTACGAGCAGTACTTC
CDR3 protein: CASSTTAGGPYEQYF

CDR3 length: 17
clone size: NA
D gene: NA
J gene: TRBJ2-2
V gene: TRBV5-6
CDR3 DNA: TGTGCCAGCAGCTTGGAGAGGTTAGCCCGGTTTACCGGGGAGCTGTTTTTT
CDR3 protein: CASSLERLARFTGELFF

CDR3 length: 13
clone size: NA
D gene: NA
J gene: TRBJ1-2
V gene: TRBV29-1
CDR3 DNA: TGCAGCGTTGAGCCACAGGGTTTCTACCGCTACACCTTC
CDR3 protein: CSVEPQGFYRYTF

CDR3 length: 16
clone size: NA
D gene: NA
J gene: TRBJ2-4
V gene: TRBV7-2
CDR3 DNA: TGTGCCAGCAGCTTAGGTTCGCGACTAGCCAAAAACATTCAGTACTTC
CDR3 protein: CASSLGSRLAKNIQYF

CDR3 length: 15
clone size: NA
D gene: NA
J gene: TRBJ1-6
V gene: TRBV7-9
CDR3 DNA: TGTGCCAGCAGCACATGGACAGTATATAATTCACCCCTCCACTTT
CDR3 protein: CASSTWTVYNSPLHF

CDR3 length: 15
clone size: NA
D gene: TRBD1
J gene: TRBJ1-1
V gene: TRBV6-5
CDR3 DNA: TGTGCCAGCAAAAGGGGGCGAGGGGTTGGGACTGAAGCTTTCTTT
CDR3 protein: CASKRGRGVGTEAFF

CDR3 length: 15
clone size: NA
D gene: NA
J gene: TRBJ2-1
V gene: TRBV6-1
CDR3 DNA: TGTGCCAGCACCCACTCTCGACTATCCTACAATGAGCAGTTCTTC
CDR3 protein: CASTHSRLSYNEQFF

CDR3 length: 14
clone size: once
D gene: NA
J gene: TRBJ1-2
V gene: TRBV5-1
CDR3 DNA: TGCGCCAGCAGCTTCGGTGCTTCTAACTATGGCTACACCTTC
CDR3 protein: CASSFGASNYGYTF

CDR3 length: 18
clone size: NA
D gene: TRBD1
J gene: TRBJ1-2
V gene: TRBV10-3
CDR3 DNA: TGTGCCATCAGTCGGGACAGGGGGCGCGCACTCCCTGACTATGGCTACACCTTC
CDR3 protein: CAISRDRGRALPDYGYTF

CDR3 length: 19
clone size: NA
D gene: TRBD1
J gene: TRBJ2-2
V gene: TRBV19
CDR3 DNA: TGTGCCAGTAGTATAGACATATTAAGGACAGGGCGAAACACCGGGGAGCTGTTTTTT
CDR3 protein: CASSIDILRTGRNTGELFF

CDR3 length: 16
clone size: NA
D gene: TRBD2
J gene: TRBJ2-3
V gene: TRBV30
CDR3 DNA: TGTGCCTGGAGCCGGGGGCTAGCGGGAGGTTCAGATACGCAGTATTTT
CDR3 protein: CAWSRGLAGGSDTQYF

CDR3 length: 16
clone size: NA
D gene: TRBD1
J gene: TRBJ2-7
V gene: TRBV30
CDR3 DNA: TGTGCCTGGAGTGTAGGTCAGGGGGCGATTTCCTACGAGCAGTACTTC
CDR3 protein: CAWSVGQGAISYEQYF

CDR3 length: 14
clone size: few
D gene: NA
J gene: TRBJ1-2
V gene: TRBV5-8
CDR3 DNA: TGTGCCAGCAGCTTGGGACCCGTCCGGGATGGCTACACCTTC
CDR3 protein: CASSLGPVRDGYTF

CDR3 length: 16
clone size: NA
D gene: NA
J gene: TRBJ1-5
V gene: TRBV2
CDR3 DNA: TGTGCCAGCAGTAAACAGGCCCCATATAGCAATCAGCCCCAGCATTTT
CDR3 protein: CASSKQAPYSNQPQHF

CDR3 length: 16
clone size: NA
D gene: TRBD2
J gene: TRBJ2-7
V gene: TRBV7-9
CDR3 DNA: TGTGCCAGCAGCCCTGGGACTAGCGGGAGTTGGAACGAGCAGTACTTC
CDR3 protein: CASSPGTSGSWNEQYF

CDR3 length: 18
clone size: NA
D gene: NA
J gene: TRBJ1-1
V gene: TRBV7-9
CDR3 DNA: TGTGCCAGCAGCTTGAACCCAGGGCCCGGCGGGGGAAACACTGAAGCTTTCTTT
CDR3 protein: CASSLNPGPGGGNTEAFF

CDR3 length: 14
clone size: NA
D gene: NA
J gene: TRBJ1-5
V gene: TRBV6-1
CDR3 DNA: TGTGCCAGCAGTGGGAGCAACAGGGTTCAGCCCCAGCATTTT
CDR3 protein: CASSGSNRVQPQHF

CDR3 length: 13
clone size: NA
D gene: NA
J gene: TRBJ2-7
V gene: TRBV5-5
CDR3 DNA: TGTGCCAGCAGCTTGTGGCAGGGGTATCAGCAGTACTTC
CDR3 protein: CASSLWQGYQQYF

CDR3 length: 18
clone size: NA
D gene: NA
J gene: TRBJ2-2
V gene: TRBV19
CDR3 DNA: TGTGCCAGTAGTATTAGAGCGGGTTCCGGAATCAGCACCGGGGAGCTGTTTTTT
CDR3 protein: CASSIRAGSGISTGELFF

CDR3 length: 16
clone size: NA
D gene: NA
J gene: TRBJ2-3
V gene: TRBV7-6
CDR3 DNA: TGTGCCAGCAGCTTAGCGCTGAGCGGAGGCACAGATACGCAGTATTTT
CDR3 protein: CASSLALSGGTDTQYF

CDR3 length: 16
clone size: once
D gene: TRBD2
J gene: TRBJ2-7
V gene: TRBV2
CDR3 DNA: TGTGCCAGCAGTGATTTAGGGCGGGAGGGCCGGTACGAGCAGTACTTC
CDR3 protein: CASSDLGREGRYEQYF

CDR3 length: 13
clone size: NA
D gene: NA
J gene: TRBJ1-2
V gene: TRBV19
CDR3 DNA: TGTGCCACCCGCCGAGAGAAGTTCTATGGCTACACCTTC
CDR3 protein: CATRREKFYGYTF

CDR3 length: 15
clone size: NA
D gene: TRBD1
J gene: TRBJ2-1
V gene: TRBV6-5
CDR3 DNA: TGTGCCACCAGGGGGTGGGAGACAGGTAACAATGAGCAGTTCTTC
CDR3 protein: CATRGWETGNNEQFF

CDR3 length: 12
clone size: NA
D gene: NA
J gene: TRBJ2-7
V gene: TRBV19
CDR3 DNA: TGTGCCAGTAGCCCACCTGGTGGCGGGCAGTACTTC
CDR3 protein: CASSPPGGGQYF

CDR3 length: 15
clone size: NA
D gene: TRBD1
J gene: TRBJ2-2
V gene: TRBV9
CDR3 DNA: TGTGCCAGCAGCGCTTACACAGGGGGGAACGGGGAGCTGTTTTTT
CDR3 protein: CASSAYTGGNGELFF